This T cell receptor (beta chain) was recovered during a study of T cell repertoires in cytomegalovirus infection. This clonotype has just a few counts. The antigen is undetermined. TCRdb reprocessed the reads via MiXCR and lists one record per CDR3 protein. The table has a few hundred thousand distinct CDR3 sequences, 40% seen once. V lost 1 base and J lost 7, with 20 bases in between. This CDR3 has 18 residues. CDR1 is MNHEY and CDR2 is SMNVEV in the germline V gene (reference sequence). Here the sequenced sample was cultured PBMCs, taken from culture after CMV antigen stimulation. The rearrangement links TRBV27 to TRBJ1-6; D call uncertain. The clonotype originates from a human donor in good health (CMV status not recorded). Some clones in this sample may be carry-over from other donors' samples. The CDR3 spells CASSLFSTRLGENSPLHF. For the CDR3, the DNA is TGTGCCAGCAGTTTATTTTCGACGCGGTTGGGAGAGAATTCACCCCTCCACTTT.